These 27 T cell receptor beta chains were all obtained from the same sample, sequenced in a study of blood T cell repertoires in COVID-19. The protocol was immunoSEQ multiplex PCR, while the TCRdb copy is restricted to in-frame clones and leaves out a portion. The profile shows some 98,000 clones, about 80% of them singletons. The material sequenced was peripheral blood. The receptors were sampled from a human donor in a cohort sampled during active COVID-19.

V usage is TRBV10-3 and J usage is TRBJ1-2; 8 bases are shared with TRBD1. Germline assignment: CDR1 ENHRY and CDR2 SYGVKD. V was clipped by 6 bases and J by 4 bases; unmatched bases: 10. The CDR3 length is 15 residues. The CDR3 region has the DNA TGTGCCATCAGGGCCGGGACAGGTGTGGGCTATGGCTACACCTTC. Translating gives CAIRAGTGVGYGYTF.

This chain connects TRBV6-5 to TRBJ2-7; maybe TRBD1 (6 bases). CDR3 length equals 13 residues. CDR1 is MNHEY and CDR2 is SVGAGI in the germline V gene. Between the trimmed V and J ends, which lost 5 bases and 4 bases, there was a span of 12 bases. The CDR3 loop reads CASSRDKSYEQYF. In nucleotides, the CDR3 is TGTGCCAGCAGTCGGGACAAGTCTTACGAGCAGTACTTC.

The V gene is TRBV20-1, the J gene TRBJ1-1; D gene ambiguous. Germline lookup yields CDR1 DFQATT and CDR2 SNEGSKA (reference sequence). The CDR3 is 14 amino acids. Trimming took off 3 bases at V and 5 bases at J, with 16 bases between the two ends. The CDR3 region is CSASLALRRTEAFF. The CDR3 DNA follows: TGCAGTGCTAGTCTGGCCCTACGGCGGACTGAAGCTTTCTTT.

V gene TRBV2 combines with J gene TRBJ1-4, with D maybe TRBD1 (6 bases). CDR1 SNHLY and CDR2 FYNNEI come from the germline V gene. CDR3 length: 15 residues. V was cut by 6 bases and J by 0 bases, with 11 bases left in between. As DNA, the CDR3 is TGTGCCAGCAGGGACAGAGCGACAACTAATGAAAAACTGTTTTTT. Protein product: CASRDRATTNEKLFF. The complete variable domain, with remaining parts taken from reference TRBV2 and TRBJ1-4, reads EPEVTQTPSHQVTQMGQEVILRCVPISNHLYFYWYRQILGQKVEFLVSFYNNEISEKSEIFDDQFSVERPDGSNFTLKIRSTKLEDSAMYFCASRDRATTNEKLFFGSGTQLSVL.

In this sample, this clone turned up once. V and J are TRBV19 and TRBJ2-1; D possibly corresponds to TRBD1 (5 bases). With 4 bases removed from V and 0 bases from J, the gap between germline ends came to 25 bases. The CDR3 has 20 amino acids. CDR1 and CDR2 from the germline V gene are LNHDA and SQIVND (reference sequence). The CDR3 protein is CASSRLSIAPTGNSYNEQFF. The DNA for the CDR3 is TGTGCCAGTAGTAGACTCAGTATCGCCCCAACAGGAAACTCCTACAATGAGCAGTTCTTC.

This clone has more than one count but fewer than ten. The chain employs TRBV10-3 and TRBJ1-5, with 8 bases identical to TRBD1. Trimming at V came to 2 bases and at J to 0 bases, leaving 3 bases not matched to a gene. CDR3 size: 16 residues. Germline V gives CDR1 ENHRY, CDR2 SYGVKD. The CDR3 loop reads CAISEGQGYSNQPQHF. The CDR3 DNA sequence: TGTGCCATCAGTGAGGGACAGGGATATAGCAATCAGCCCCAGCATTTT.

V and J are TRBV5-1 and TRBJ2-3; 15 bases fit TRBD2. Germline V gene data show CDR1 as SGHRS and CDR2 as YFSETQ. This CDR3 spans 20 amino acids. The V and J ends lost 2 bases and 0 bases, in that order; junction bases with no gene match: 10. The CDR3 coding sequence is TGCGCCAGCAGCTTAACGGGACTAGCGGGAGGAAACCCTAGCACAGATACGCAGTATTTT. Its translation is CASSLTGLAGGNPSTDTQYF.

The genes are TRBV10-2 and TRBJ1-2; TRBD1 matches 9 bases. Germline V gene lookup returns CDR1 WSHSY and CDR2 SAAADI. CDR3 length: 13 amino acids. J lost 8 bases, V lost 4 bases, and 5 bases had no gene match. CDR3 loop: CASSGGQGNGYTF. The CDR3 DNA reads as TGCGCCAGCAGTGGGGGACAGGGTAACGGCTACACCTTC.

This chain joins TRBV3-1 (or the pseudogene TRBV3-2) and TRBJ2-3; the match to TRBD2 covers 10 bases. Germline CDR1 and CDR2: LGHDT and YNNKEL (reference sequence). J gave up 6 bases and V 6 bases, and 15 bases lay outside the gene matches. There are 17 residues in the CDR3. The CDR3 region is CASRQTPSGSLRDTQYF. In DNA, the CDR3 is TGTGCCAGCAGACAAACACCTAGCGGGAGCCTTAGGGATACGCAGTATTTT.

The chain recombines TRBV18 with TRBJ2-1; unclear D gene. This CDR3 contains 17 residues. Germline CDR1 reads KGHSH; CDR2 reads LQKENI. V was clipped by 2 bases and J by 0 bases, with 14 bases between them. The CDR3 sequence is CASSPLTKRSSYNEQFF. The DNA for the CDR3 is TGTGCCAGCTCACCATTAACAAAGCGAAGCTCCTACAATGAGCAGTTCTTC.

The gene calls are TRBV28 and TRBJ2-7, with TRBD1 as a possible D gene (5 bases). Germline V lookup: CDR1 MDHEN, CDR2 SYDVKM. The CDR3 spans 17 residues. V lost 2 bases and J 6 bases, leaving 23 bases between the germline ends. The CDR3 loop is CASSLPFYDSFKREQYF. In DNA, the CDR3 is TGTGCCAGCAGTTTACCTTTTTACGACAGCTTTAAGCGCGAGCAGTACTTC.

This chain connects TRBV9 to TRBJ2-7, with unresolved D. Germline loops: CDR1 SGDLS, CDR2 YYNGEE. The ends were cut back, 0 bases at V and 0 bases at J, with 7 bases in the middle. The CDR3 is 14 residues long. CDR3 coding DNA: TGTGCCAGCAGCGTAGGGCAGGCCTCCTACGAGCAGTACTTC. Encoded protein: CASSVGQASYEQYF. The complete variable domain, with remaining parts taken from reference TRBV9 and TRBJ2-7, reads DSGVTQTPKHLITATGQRVTLRCSPRSGDLSVYWYQQSLDQGLQFLIQYYNGEERAKGNILERFSAQQFPDLHSELNLSSLELGDSALYFCASSVGQASYEQYFGPGTRLTVT.

The V gene is TRBV5-4, the J gene TRBJ2-7; the match to TRBD1 covers 11 bases. The V gene end was trimmed by 0 bases and the J gene end by 6 bases; junction bases not matched to a gene: 8. Germline CDR1 reads SGHNT; CDR2 reads YYREEE (reference sequence). The length of the CDR3 is 16 residues. DNA for the CDR3: TGTGCCAGCAGCTTGGGTGGACAGGGGGCGGTGGGCGAGCAGTACTTC. Translating it yields CASSLGGQGAVGEQYF. The full variable domain, in which reference TRBV5-4 and TRBJ2-7 provide the parts outside the CDR3, is ETGVTQSPTHLIKTRGQQVTLRCSSQSGHNTVSWYQQALGQGPQFIFQYYREEENGRGNFPPRFSGLQFPNYSSELNVNALELDDSALYLCASSLGGQGAVGEQYFGPGTRLTVT.

J is TRBJ1-2 and V is TRBV12-5, with no clear D. The CDR3 extends over 12 amino acids. Germline V gene sequence: CDR1 LGHNT, CDR2 FRNRAP. Between the trimmed V and J ends, which lost 2 bases and 5 bases, there was a span of 6 bases. This CDR3 reads CASGLSGYGYTF. CDR3 sequence (DNA): TGTGCTAGTGGTTTGTCGGGATATGGCTACACCTTC.

The chain links TRBV21-1 to TRBJ2-7; TRBD1, the D gene given by the table, was not confirmed from the DNA. TRBV21-1 is marked as a pseudogene. The CDR3 is 15 amino acids. The CDR3 coding sequence is TGTGCCAGCAGCAAGAGACAGGGGGTTACCTACGAGCAGTACTTC. It yields the protein CASSKRQGVTYEQYF.

The V and J genes are TRBV4-1 and TRBJ2-1, with a possible D match to TRBD2 (6 bases). The CDR3 is 18 amino acids. The V and J ends lost 0 bases and 1 base respectively, with 16 bases between them. Per germline, CDR1 MGHRA and CDR2 YSYEKL. The CDR3 bases are TGCGCCAGCAGCCAAGATTTGGGAGGCAGAGCATCCTACAATGAGCAGTTCTTC. The encoded protein is CASSQDLGGRASYNEQFF.

The rearrangement uses TRBV19 and TRBJ2-7, with 11 bases fitting TRBD2. Germline values: CDR1 LNHDA, CDR2 SQIVND (reference sequence). The J segment lost 7 bases and the V segment lost 3 bases, leaving 11 bases of the junction unmatched. The CDR3 spans 16 residues. CDR3 DNA: TGTGCCAGTAGTATCCCCTCCACTAGCGGGAGCAAAGAGCAGTACTTC. It is translated as CASSIPSTSGSKEQYF.

The table lists this clone with a count of one. The rearrangement joins TRBV5-1 to TRBJ2-7, with 11 bases matching TRBD2. Germline V gene lookup returns CDR1 SGHRS and CDR2 YFSETQ. With 0 bases clipped from V and 6 bases from J, the junction kept 5 bases outside the gene matches. The CDR3 consists of 15 residues. The chain's CDR3 is CASSLGLTSGTEQYF. CDR3 sequence (DNA): TGCGCCAGCAGCTTGGGGTTGACTAGCGGGACCGAGCAGTACTTC. Filled out from reference TRBV5-1 and TRBJ2-7, the complete variable domain reads KAGVTQTPRYLIKTRGQQVTLSCSPISGHRSVSWYQQTPGQGLQFLFEYFSETQRNKGNFPGRFSGRQFSNSRSEMNVSTLELGDSALYLCASSLGLTSGTEQYFGPGTRLTVT.

In its sample, this clone was seen a few times. The rearrangement links TRBV28 to TRBJ2-7, with TRBD1 matching over 9 bases. CDR3 size: 14 residues. The germline gives CDR1 MDHEN, CDR2 SYDVKM. The V and J ends lost 5 bases and 6 bases, in that order; junction bases with no gene match: 8. CDR3 protein: CASSPDRGSGEQYF. The DNA of the CDR3 is TGTGCCAGCAGTCCCGACAGGGGGTCGGGCGAGCAGTACTTC.

The chain uses TRBV15 and TRBJ2-1, with D tentatively TRBD2 (5 bases). Germline V gives CDR1 LNHNV, CDR2 YYDKDF (reference sequence). With 3 bases removed from V and 1 base from J, the gap between germline ends came to 10 bases. This CDR3 spans 15 amino acids. The CDR3 here is CATSRRAASYNEQFF. The CDR3 DNA reads as TGTGCCACCAGCAGGAGGGCCGCGTCCTACAATGAGCAGTTCTTC.

The CDR3 bases are TGTGCCAGCAGCCCGGGGGGTTCAAGAGATGGCTACACCTTC. Translation gives CASSPGGSRDGYTF. The chain recombines TRBV7-9 with TRBJ1-2, with TRBD1 as a possible D gene (5 bases). Germline CDR1 SEHNR, CDR2 FQNEAQ (reference sequence). This CDR3 has 14 residues. The V end lost 5 bases, the J end lost 6 bases, and 16 bases lay between the germline ends.

This clone was seen more than once but under ten times. V and J are TRBV28 and TRBJ2-7; TRBD2 matches at 7 bases. Germline values: CDR1 MDHEN, CDR2 SYDVKM. CDR3 size: 15 residues. V shed 5 bases and J 0 bases; nucleotides not matched to a gene: 7. The CDR3 DNA reads TGTGCCAGCAGTCCGGAGGGGAGGGCCTCCTACGAGCAGTACTTC. Protein sequence: CASSPEGRASYEQYF.

The V gene is TRBV14, the J gene TRBJ2-7; TRBD1 might be the D (5 bases). V was cut by 0 bases and J by 7 bases, with 16 bases left in between. Germline V gene sequence: CDR1 SGHDN, CDR2 FVKESK. The CDR3 is made up of 15 amino acids. CDR3 protein: CASSQEHSGALEQYF. The CDR3 coding sequence is TGTGCCAGCAGCCAAGAACACAGTGGGGCTCTGGAGCAGTACTTC.

The count of this clone is one. The chain couples TRBV28 to TRBJ1-2; tentative D call: TRBD1 (6 bases). CDR1 is MDHEN, CDR2 SYDVKM, per germline. This CDR3 has 13 residues. V shed 8 bases and J shed 2 bases, with 12 bases lying between them. CDR3 DNA: TGTGCCAGCGGAGGGGGGGTGAACTATGGCTACACCTTC. This translates into CASGGGVNYGYTF.

V usage is TRBV15 and J usage is TRBJ1-2; 11 bases line up with TRBD1. CDR1 is LNHNV, CDR2 YYDKDF, per germline (reference sequence). The J segment lost 6 bases and the V segment lost 3 bases, leaving 6 bases of the junction unmatched. This CDR3 is 15 amino acids long. CDR3 loop: CATSRTRTGGDGYTF. As DNA, the CDR3 is TGTGCCACCAGCAGGACCCGGACAGGGGGCGATGGCTACACCTTC. Drawing the rest from reference TRBV15 and TRBJ1-2, the complete variable domain is DAMVIQNPRYQVTQFGKPVTLSCSQTLNHNVMYWYQQKSSQAPKLLFHYYDKDFNNEADTPDNFQSRRPNTSFCFLDIRSPGLGDTAMYLCATSRTRTGGDGYTFGSGTRLTVV.

This chain connects TRBV5-6 to TRBJ1-2; a weak D match, TRBD1 (5 bases). Trimming removed 0 bases from V and 4 bases from J, with 10 bases in between. Germline CDR1 reads SGHDT; CDR2 reads YYEEEE. The CDR3 extends over 14 amino acids. The CDR3 nucleotides read TGTGCCAGCAGCTTGGACAGGAACCCCTATGGCTACACCTTC. It specifies CASSLDRNPYGYTF.

This clone was seen only once. The gene calls are TRBV3-1 (or the pseudogene TRBV3-2) and TRBJ1-6, with D possibly being TRBD1 (5 bases). Germline V lookup: CDR1 LGHDT, CDR2 YNNKEL (reference sequence). Trimming left V 0 bases short and J 11 bases short, with 14 bases between. The length of the CDR3 is 15 residues. CDR3 sequence: CASSQDYLPGAPLHF. CDR3 nucleotides: TGTGCCAGCAGCCAAGATTACCTCCCGGGGGCACCCCTCCACTTT.